This T cell receptor beta chain was profiled in a study of blood T cell repertoires in COVID-19. Study-wide background: Samples representing acute and convalescent COVID-19 were sourced from the United States, Italy and Spain. Sample material is recorded as cDNA or gDNA derived from T cells, B-cell-depleted T cells, or PBMCs.

The germline V gene encodes CDR1 SEHNR and CDR2 FQNEAQ (reference sequence). V was pared by 2 bases and J by 8 bases, with 7 bases between. The length of the CDR3 is 12 residues. Per the original methods: Reference gene primer amplification yielded estimated nucleated cell counts. The table came from immunoSEQ multiplex PCR; TCRdb's copy has only in-frame clones and leaves some out. The V and J calls and the clone size are those of that table, but D and trimming were determined from the DNA. The data contain some 250,000 clones, approximately 86% of them singletons. The chain joins TRBV7-9 to TRBJ2-1; D is uncertain. Sample: peripheral blood. This clonotype originated in a woman aged 25 to 45 who had recovered from COVID-19. The CDR3 sequence: CASSLMGYEQFF. As DNA, the CDR3 is TGTGCCAGCAGCTTAATGGGCTATGAGCAGTTCTTC.